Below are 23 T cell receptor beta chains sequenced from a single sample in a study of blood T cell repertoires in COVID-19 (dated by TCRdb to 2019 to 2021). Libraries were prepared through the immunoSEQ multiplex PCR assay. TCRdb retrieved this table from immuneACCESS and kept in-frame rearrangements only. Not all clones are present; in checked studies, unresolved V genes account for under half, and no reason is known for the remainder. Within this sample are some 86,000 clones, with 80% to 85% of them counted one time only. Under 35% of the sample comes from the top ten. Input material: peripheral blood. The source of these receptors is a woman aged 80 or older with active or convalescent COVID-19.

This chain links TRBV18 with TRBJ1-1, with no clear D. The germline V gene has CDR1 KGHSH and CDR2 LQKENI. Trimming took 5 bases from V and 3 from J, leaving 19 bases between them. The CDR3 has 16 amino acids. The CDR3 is CASSNGPPLADTEAFF. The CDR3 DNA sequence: TGTGCCAGCTCAAACGGGCCTCCCTTAGCGGACACTGAAGCTTTCTTT.

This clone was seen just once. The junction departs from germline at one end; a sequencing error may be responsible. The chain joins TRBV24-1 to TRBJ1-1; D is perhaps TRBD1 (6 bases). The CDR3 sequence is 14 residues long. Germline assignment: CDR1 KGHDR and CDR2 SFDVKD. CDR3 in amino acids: CATRDSGAYTEAFF. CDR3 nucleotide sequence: TGTGCCACCAGAGATTCAGGGGCTTACACTGAAGCTTTCTTT.

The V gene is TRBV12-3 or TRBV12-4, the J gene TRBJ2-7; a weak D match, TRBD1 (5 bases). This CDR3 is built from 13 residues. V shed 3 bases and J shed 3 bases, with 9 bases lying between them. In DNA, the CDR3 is TGTGCCAGCAGTTTGCAGGGATACTACGAGCAGTACTTC. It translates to CASSLQGYYEQYF.

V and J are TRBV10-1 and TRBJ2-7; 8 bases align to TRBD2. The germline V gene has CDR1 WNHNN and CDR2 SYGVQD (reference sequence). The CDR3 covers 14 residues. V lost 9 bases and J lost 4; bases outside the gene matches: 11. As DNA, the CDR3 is TGCGCCAGAAGGGGCAGCGGGAGTAGGTACGAGCAGTACTTC. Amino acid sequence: CARRGSGSRYEQYF.

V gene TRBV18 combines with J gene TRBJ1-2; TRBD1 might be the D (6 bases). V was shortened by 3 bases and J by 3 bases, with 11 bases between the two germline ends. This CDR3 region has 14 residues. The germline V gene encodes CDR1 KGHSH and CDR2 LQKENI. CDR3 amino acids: CASSPGAGDYGYTF. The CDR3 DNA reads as TGTGCCAGCTCACCGGGGGCAGGGGACTATGGCTACACCTTC.

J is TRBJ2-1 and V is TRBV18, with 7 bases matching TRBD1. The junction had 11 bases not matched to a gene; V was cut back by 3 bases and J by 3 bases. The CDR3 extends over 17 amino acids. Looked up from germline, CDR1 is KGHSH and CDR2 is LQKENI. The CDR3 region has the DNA TGTGCCAGCTCACCCATCGTCAGGACAGGAGTCTACAATGAGCAGTTCTTC. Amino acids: CASSPIVRTGVYNEQFF.

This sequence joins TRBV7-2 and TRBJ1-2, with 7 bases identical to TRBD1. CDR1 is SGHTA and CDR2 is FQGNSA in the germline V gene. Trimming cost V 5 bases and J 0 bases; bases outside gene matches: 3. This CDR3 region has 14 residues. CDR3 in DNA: TGTGCCAGCAGCCCGGGGACAGCTAACTATGGCTACACCTTC. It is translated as CASSPGTANYGYTF. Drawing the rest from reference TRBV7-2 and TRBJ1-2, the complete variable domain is GAGVSQSPSNKVTEKGKDVELRCDPISGHTALYWYRQSLGQGLEFLIYFQGNSAPDKSGLPSDRFSAERTGGSVSTLTIQRTQQEDSAVYLCASSPGTANYGYTFGSGTRLTVV.

CDR3 residues: CASSFPQTSTDTQYF. CDR3 nucleotides: TGCGCCAGCAGCTTTCCACAGACAAGCACAGATACGCAGTATTTT. This sequence joins TRBV5-1 and TRBJ2-3; D is unresolved. Looked up from germline, CDR1 is SGHRS and CDR2 is YFSETQ. Trimming cost V 2 bases and J 0 bases, with 10 bases left between them. This CDR3 is built from 15 residues.

This CDR3 reads CASSQAQARAADEQFF. The CDR3 DNA reads as TGCGCCAGCAGCCAAGCCCAGGCCAGGGCTGCGGATGAGCAGTTCTTC. The chain couples TRBV4-3 to TRBJ2-1, with a weak D call TRBD1 (5 bases). Trimming left V 1 base short and J 8 bases short, with 18 bases between. The CDR3 runs to 16 residues. Germline CDR1 LGHNA, CDR2 YSLEER.

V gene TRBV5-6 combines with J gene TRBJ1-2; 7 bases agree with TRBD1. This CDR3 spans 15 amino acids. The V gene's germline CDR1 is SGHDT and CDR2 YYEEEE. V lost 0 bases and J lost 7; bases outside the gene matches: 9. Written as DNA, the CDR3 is TGTGCCAGCAGCTTGGTGAACAGGGGAGGTGGTGGCTACACCTTC. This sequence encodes CASSLVNRGGGGYTF.

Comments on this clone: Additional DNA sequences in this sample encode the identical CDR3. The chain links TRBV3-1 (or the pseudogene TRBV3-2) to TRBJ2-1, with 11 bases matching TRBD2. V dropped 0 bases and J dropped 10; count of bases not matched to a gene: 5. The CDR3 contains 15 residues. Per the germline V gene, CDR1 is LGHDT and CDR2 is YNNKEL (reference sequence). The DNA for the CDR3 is TGTGCCAGCAGCCAAGATCTAGCGGGGGGTAGAGAGCAGTTCTTC. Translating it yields CASSQDLAGGREQFF.

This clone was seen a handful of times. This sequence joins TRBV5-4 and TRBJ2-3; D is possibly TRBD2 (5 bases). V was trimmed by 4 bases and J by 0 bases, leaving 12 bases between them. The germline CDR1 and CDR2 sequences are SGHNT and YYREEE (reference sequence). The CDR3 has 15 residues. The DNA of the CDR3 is TGTGCCAGCAGCCTAACTAGAGTGAGCACAGATACGCAGTATTTT. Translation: CASSLTRVSTDTQYF.

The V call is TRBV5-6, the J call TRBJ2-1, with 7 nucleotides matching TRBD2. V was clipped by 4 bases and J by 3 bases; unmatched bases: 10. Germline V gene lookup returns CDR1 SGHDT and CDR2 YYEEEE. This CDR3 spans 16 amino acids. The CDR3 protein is CASSLPGTNYYNEQFF. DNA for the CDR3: TGTGCCAGCAGCCTCCCTGGGACTAACTACTACAATGAGCAGTTCTTC.

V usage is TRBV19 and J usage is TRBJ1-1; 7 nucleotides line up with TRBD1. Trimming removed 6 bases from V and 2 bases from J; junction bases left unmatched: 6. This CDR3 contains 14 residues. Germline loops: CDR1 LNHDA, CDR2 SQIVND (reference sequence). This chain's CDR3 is CASRDRKRNTEAFF. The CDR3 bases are TGTGCCAGTAGGGACAGGAAGAGAAACACTGAAGCTTTCTTT.

The CDR3 protein is CASMQIAGYSYEQYF. As DNA, the CDR3 is TGTGCCAGCATGCAAATAGCGGGGTACTCCTACGAGCAGTACTTC. The genes are TRBV6-6 and TRBJ2-7; TRBD2 agrees at 8 bases. V shed 7 bases and J 0 bases; nucleotides not matched to a gene: 8. CDR3 size: 15 residues. Germline CDR1 reads MNHNY; CDR2 reads SVGAGI (reference sequence).

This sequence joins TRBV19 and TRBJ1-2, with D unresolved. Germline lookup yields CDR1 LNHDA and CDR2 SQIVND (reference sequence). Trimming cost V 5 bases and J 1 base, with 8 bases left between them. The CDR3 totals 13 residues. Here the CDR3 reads CASSPRVNYGYTF. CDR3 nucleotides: TGTGCCAGTAGTCCACGGGTTAACTATGGCTACACCTTC.

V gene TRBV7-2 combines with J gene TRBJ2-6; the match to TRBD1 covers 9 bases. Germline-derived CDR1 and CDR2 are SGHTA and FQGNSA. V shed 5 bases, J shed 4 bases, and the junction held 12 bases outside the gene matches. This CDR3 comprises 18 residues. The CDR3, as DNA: TGTGCCAGCAGCCCTGTGTCCCGGGACAGGGTAGGGGCCAACGTCCTGACTTTC. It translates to CASSPVSRDRVGANVLTF.

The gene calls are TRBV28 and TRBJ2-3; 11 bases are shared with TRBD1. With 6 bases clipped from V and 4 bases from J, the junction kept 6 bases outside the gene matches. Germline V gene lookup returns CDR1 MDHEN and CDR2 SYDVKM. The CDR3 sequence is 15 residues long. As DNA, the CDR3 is TGTGCCAGCAGCGTCCCGGGACAGGGGGCAGATACGCAGTATTTT. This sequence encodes CASSVPGQGADTQYF.

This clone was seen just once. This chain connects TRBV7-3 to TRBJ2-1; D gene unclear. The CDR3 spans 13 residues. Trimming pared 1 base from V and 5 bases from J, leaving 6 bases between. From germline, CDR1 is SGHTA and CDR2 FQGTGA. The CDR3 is CASSLSLDNEQFF. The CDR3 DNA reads TGTGCCAGCAGCTTAAGTCTCGACAATGAGCAGTTCTTC.

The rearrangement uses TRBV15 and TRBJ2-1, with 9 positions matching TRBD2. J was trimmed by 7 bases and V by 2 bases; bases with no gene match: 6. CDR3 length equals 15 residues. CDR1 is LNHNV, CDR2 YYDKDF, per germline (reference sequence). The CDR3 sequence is CATSRSSGSPNEQFF. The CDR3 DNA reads TGTGCCACCAGCAGAAGTAGCGGGAGTCCAAATGAGCAGTTCTTC. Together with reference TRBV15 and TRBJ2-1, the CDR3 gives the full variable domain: DAMVIQNPRYQVTQFGKPVTLSCSQTLNHNVMYWYQQKSSQAPKLLFHYYDKDFNNEADTPDNFQSRRPNTSFCFLDIRSPGLGDTAMYLCATSRSSGSPNEQFFGPGTRLTVL.

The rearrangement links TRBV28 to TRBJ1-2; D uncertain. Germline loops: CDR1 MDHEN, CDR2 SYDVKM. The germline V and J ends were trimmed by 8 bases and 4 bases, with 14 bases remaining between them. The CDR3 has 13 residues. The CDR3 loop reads CASEESGSYGYTF. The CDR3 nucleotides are TGTGCCAGCGAGGAATCGGGATCCTATGGCTACACCTTC.

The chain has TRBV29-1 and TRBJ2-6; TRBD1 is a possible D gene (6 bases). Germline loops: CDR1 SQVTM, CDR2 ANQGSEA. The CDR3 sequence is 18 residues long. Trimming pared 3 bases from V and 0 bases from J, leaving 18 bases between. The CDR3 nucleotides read TGCAGCGTTGAGGGGTCGGACAGACGATTCTCTGGGGCCAACGTCCTGACTTTC. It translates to CSVEGSDRRFSGANVLTF.

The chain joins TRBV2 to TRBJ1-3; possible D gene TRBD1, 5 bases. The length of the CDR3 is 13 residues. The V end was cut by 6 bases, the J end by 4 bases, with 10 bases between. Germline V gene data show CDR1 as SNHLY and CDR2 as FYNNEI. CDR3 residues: CASSPGLGNTIYF. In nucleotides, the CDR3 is TGTGCCAGCAGCCCAGGGCTGGGAAACACCATATATTTT. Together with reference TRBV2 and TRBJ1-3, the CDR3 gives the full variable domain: EPEVTQTPSHQVTQMGQEVILRCVPISNHLYFYWYRQILGQKVEFLVSFYNNEISEKSEIFDDQFSVERPDGSNFTLKIRSTKLEDSAMYFCASSPGLGNTIYFGEGSWLTVV.